This TCR beta chain was retrieved from a study of identical twins. Each cDNA held unique molecular identifiers, and template switching gave it a universal primer site. TCRdb re-analysed the 5' RACE reads in MiXCR, keeping a single row per CDR3 protein. The sample comprises fewer than 650,000 distinct CDR3 sequences, 7.5% to 10% of which are singletons, and roughly 3% rests with the top ten. Study-level results: Zero-insertion findings could be partly confounded by invariant cells (MAIT and iNKT cells).

On this clonotype itself: Its antigen remains unknown.

The CDR3 has 14 amino acids. With 6 bases removed from V and 8 bases from J, the gap between germline ends came to 19 bases. The germline V gene has CDR1 MDHEN and CDR2 SYDVKM. These data also formed part of another study, on yellow fever vaccine responses in identical twins.

The clonotype was recovered from a woman under 30 in good health. This chain uses TRBV28 with TRBJ1-2; a possible D gene is TRBD1 (5 bases). Input material: PBMCs. In nucleotides, the CDR3 is TGTGCCAGCAGCCTTACAGGATCAGTCAGCGGCTACACCTTC. Encoded protein: CASSLTGSVSGYTF.